This T cell receptor beta chain stems from a study of T cell responses to AZD1222 COVID-19 vaccine. Generated by immunoSEQ multiplex PCR, the TCRdb table keeps only in-frame clones and is missing some. Among roughly 110,000 clones, 85% to 90% were seen once, and the ten largest hold 5.1%. V lost 2 bases, J lost 5 bases, and 4 bases lay in between. The CDR3 covers 12 residues. The germline gives CDR1 SGHVS, CDR2 FQNEAQ. For this clone: As yet, its antigen is unknown.

Overall study results and limits: The number of AZD1222 recipients seropositive at baseline was only five to seven. Repertoires in all cases were sampled only once the peak T cell response had passed. The CD4 TCRs associated with vaccination extended across spike and predominated at 160-218 and 743-854. Among the donors, most were white British and more were female, and clonal diversity was possibly underestimated.

The material was peripheral blood, obtained on day 0 of AZD1222 vaccination. This receptor was identified in an adult in good health. The chain employs TRBV7-8 and TRBJ1-5; D remains ambiguous. CDR3: CASSLRDQPQHF. The CDR3 nucleotides read TGTGCCAGCAGCTTACGGGATCAGCCCCAGCATTTT.